Following are 8 T cell receptor beta chains from one sample sequenced in a study of cytotoxic CD8 clonotypes in ibrutinib-treated CLL. Libraries were prepared by immunoSEQ multiplex PCR; TCRdb keeps only in-frame clonotypes and omits some of them. The sample consists of 130,000 to 150,000 clones, 85% to 95% of them appearing once. Sequencing used PBMCs, obtained after 12 months of ibrutinib treatment. These TCRs come from a human donor with chronic lymphocytic leukemia.

J is TRBJ1-1 and V is TRBV18, with D tentatively TRBD1 (5 bases). The germline V gene encodes CDR1 KGHSH and CDR2 LQKENI. The CDR3 totals 12 residues. V lost 5 bases and J lost 8, with 12 bases in between. The CDR3 loop is CASSAVTEEAFF. DNA of the CDR3: TGTGCCAGCTCAGCCGTGACAGAGGAAGCTTTCTTT.

J is TRBJ2-2 and V is TRBV14; a weak D match, TRBD1 (5 bases). The ends were cut back, 0 bases at V and 4 bases at J, with 9 bases in the middle. In germline, CDR1 is SGHDN, CDR2 FVKESK. This CDR3 region has 15 residues. The CDR3 protein is CASSQDRQPTGELFF. For the CDR3, the DNA is TGTGCCAGCAGCCAAGATCGACAGCCCACCGGGGAGCTGTTTTTT.

This chain uses TRBV30 with TRBJ2-3, with 9 bases lining up with TRBD2. Germline assignment: CDR1 GTSNPN and CDR2 SVGIG (reference sequence). The CDR3 extends over 15 amino acids. The V gene end was trimmed by 0 bases and the J gene end by 4 bases; junction bases not matched to a gene: 5. The CDR3 region is CAWSVRLAESDTQYF. The CDR3 DNA sequence: TGTGCCTGGAGTGTACGACTAGCGGAATCAGATACGCAGTATTTT.

This clone was picked up one time. This chain links TRBV7-8 with TRBJ2-7; 7 bases map to TRBD1. CDR1 SGHVS and CDR2 FQNEAQ come from the germline V gene. The CDR3 sequence is 15 residues long. With 0 bases clipped from V and 1 base from J, the junction kept 3 bases outside the gene matches. In DNA form, the CDR3 reads TGTGCCAGCAGCTTAGCAGGGACAGCATCCTACGAGCAGTACTTC. This sequence encodes CASSLAGTASYEQYF.

This rearrangement joins TRBV12-5 to TRBJ2-2, with TRBD1 identical over 7 bases. The CDR3 extends over 17 amino acids. J lost 7 bases, V lost 0 bases, and 11 bases had no gene match. Germline CDR1 is LGHNT and CDR2 is FRNRAP. The CDR3 spells CASGLVLTGSGGGELFF. The CDR3 DNA reads TGTGCTAGTGGTTTGGTACTGACAGGGAGCGGTGGCGGGGAGCTGTTTTTT.

This rearrangement joins TRBV6-5 to TRBJ2-7, with D perhaps matching TRBD2 (5 bases). V lost 2 bases, J lost 7 bases, and 6 bases lay in between. Germline values: CDR1 MNHEY, CDR2 SVGAGI. This CDR3 comprises 11 residues. The chain's CDR3 is CASSYRGEQYF. The CDR3 nucleotides read TGTGCCAGCAGTTACAGAGGGGAGCAGTACTTC.

The V and J genes are TRBV4-1 and TRBJ2-5; D not certain. Trimming removed 0 bases from V and 1 base from J, with 6 bases in between. CDR1 and CDR2 (germline): MGHRA, YSYEKL. The CDR3 extends over 14 amino acids. In DNA, the CDR3 is TGCGCCAGCAGCCAAGAGGCAGTCCAAGAGACCCAGTACTTC. Translating gives CASSQEAVQETQYF.

The chain has TRBV11-2 and TRBJ1-3; D not certain. Germline CDR1 SGHAT, CDR2 FQNNGV. This CDR3 region has 13 residues. Between the trimmed V and J ends, which lost 5 bases and 7 bases, there was a span of 12 bases. CDR3 loop: CASSPSWSNTIYF. The CDR3 nucleotides read TGTGCCAGCAGCCCTAGTTGGTCTAACACCATATATTTT.